This record looks at one T cell receptor (beta chain) sequence and its context. This receptor's antigen is unknown. This clone may be a read error of a much larger clone one base away. CDR1 and CDR2 were assigned from the germline V gene (reference sequence) as DFQATT and SNEGSKA. V was cut back by 3 bases and J by 5 bases, leaving a gap of 20 bases between them. Measured from the cysteine to the phenylalanine, the CDR3 is 15 residues long. Of all the DNA, just the CDR3 is kept, 45 bases in frame from base 1. The time point label corresponds to: patch test 1, 2 weeks after DPC sensitization. The sample's treatment or condition label, decoded: therapeutic diphenylcyclopropenone sensitization with weekly scalp DPC. At every patch-test visit, the blood draw took place before the patch test was put on. Patients were considered eligible if aged 18 to 70, diagnosed with alopecia and deemed suitable for DPC therapy, and patients were excluded if pregnant. Total RNA was isolated from unfractionated whole blood collected in Tempus Blood RNA tubes.

The data were obtained in a study of human T cells and chemical hapten exposure (dated by TCRdb to about 2021). For context, the study as a whole: For sensitization, 2% DPC in acetone was applied to a roughly 2 cm by roughly 2 cm area of upper inner arm skin. Patients additionally received weekly therapeutic DPC doses to the scalp throughout the roughly 24-week study period. Patch tests used Finn chambers with 0.01% DPC on the upper back, scored after 6 days by International Contact Dermatitis Research Group standards. The mostly female patient cohort included alopecia areata with under or over 50% scalp involvement, alopecia totalis and alopecia universalis. Libraries were pooled for sequencing, and per-sample TCR yields varied mainly because of small differences in library volumes within the pool. Peripheral blood TCR repertoire changes were tracked in vivo in alopecia patients during primary and secondary sensitization to the hapten diphenylcyclopropenone (DPC). Blood samples were taken from patients before sensitization (week 0) and at 2, 6 and about 24 weeks after DPC sensitization. Around 29 alopecia patients provided blood for TCR sequencing at one to four time points (pre-sensitization, 2, 6 and 24 weeks). What the authors observed across the whole study: DPC sensitization did not change how many TCRs were above 1 in 1000 frequency, and no evidence was found of alterations in global repertoire structure. A positive correlation was found between the number of PT1 expanded TCRs and patch test score, with significance reached at thresholds 8, 16 and 32 but not 4. Because every patient had alopecia, a presumed autoimmune disease, the patients' immune response might differ from that of healthy individuals. After repeated subsampling, the strength of the expansion versus patch-test correlation and the threshold at which it became significant changed. Compared with pre-sensitization or healthy control sets, expanded TCRs formed significantly more large CDR3 similarity clusters, which is consistent with antigen-driven responses.

The library was prepared using RACE. This sample was sequenced with a NextSeq 500. During library preparation, unique molecular identifiers were attached to individual cDNA molecules so that TCRs could be counted in a quantitative, reproducible way. For every blood RNA sample, sequencing covered both the TCR alpha and TCR beta chains. The paper's data handling went like this. The median number of TCRs per sample was approximately 98,000, ranging from roughly 20,000 to 690,600. V, J and CDR3 annotation of the TCR reads was performed with the Decombinator software suite. For PS versus PT1 abundance plots, all samples were subsampled to the same number of TCRs (28,000). TCRs were defined as expanded if absent before sensitization and observed at least eight times at the 2-week time point. Starting from the raw public reads, TCRdb applied fastp trimming at Q25, assembled clones with MiXCR and retained in-frame beta chains. All rows with the same CDR3 protein become a single entry with the most common DNA and genes. It is TCRdb's table, rather than the study itself, that gives the V and J calls and clone size. Here the sample has over 75,000 distinct CDR3 sequences; about 6.8% occur a single time. The top ten clonotypes cover 1.5% to 1.8% of the sample.

This clonotype was sampled from a woman aged 30 to 39 with alopecia areata. Some clones in this sample may be carry-over from other donors' samples. Rearrangement joined TRBV20-1 to TRBJ2-7; the D segment cannot be called with confidence. This specimen was whole blood, taken in connection with sensitization to the hapten diphenylcyclopropenone (DPC). In nucleotides, the sequence is TGCAGTGCTAGGCACTTGAGGCAGGCAACCGACGAGCAGTACTTC. The resulting protein is CSARHLRQATDEQYF.